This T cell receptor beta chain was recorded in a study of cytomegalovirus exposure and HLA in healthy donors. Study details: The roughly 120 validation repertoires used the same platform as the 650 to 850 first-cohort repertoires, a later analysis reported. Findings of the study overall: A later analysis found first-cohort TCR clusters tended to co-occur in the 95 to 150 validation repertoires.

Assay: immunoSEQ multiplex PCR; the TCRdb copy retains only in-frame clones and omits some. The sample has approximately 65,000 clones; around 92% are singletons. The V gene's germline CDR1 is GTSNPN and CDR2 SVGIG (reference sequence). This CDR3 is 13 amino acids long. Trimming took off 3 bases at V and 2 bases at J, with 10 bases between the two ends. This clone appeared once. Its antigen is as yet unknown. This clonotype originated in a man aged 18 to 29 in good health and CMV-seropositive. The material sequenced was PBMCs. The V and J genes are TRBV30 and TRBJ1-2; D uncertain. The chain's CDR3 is CAWSDGLNYGYTF. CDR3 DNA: TGTGCCTGGAGCGACGGGTTAAACTATGGCTACACCTTC. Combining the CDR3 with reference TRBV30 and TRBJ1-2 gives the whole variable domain SQTIHQWPATLVQPVGSPLSLECTVEGTSNPNLYWYRQAAGRGLQLLFYSVGIGQISSEVPQNLSASRPQDRQFILSSKKLLLSDSGFYLCAWSDGLNYGYTFGSGTRLTVV.